The rows below give T cell receptor beta chains drawn from one sample of a study of technical replicates of blood from several donors. Profiling relied on immunoSEQ multiplex PCR, and the TCRdb table lists in-frame clones only, not all of them. This table has roughly 71,000 clones, around 95% appearing once. Source material: T cells isolated from PBMCs. Receptor source: a human donor in good health. CDR3s include the opening cysteine and the closing phenylalanine or tryptophan. For some rows the clone size is stated as once, few or many, or as a class when expanded; others skip it.

clone_size,v_call,cdr3_aa
once,TRBV28,CASSPREQPQHF
once,TRBV10-2,CASRADRASEQYF
NA,TRBV27,CASSPQGPSTDTQYF
NA,TRBV6-5,CASSRGQPYEQYF
NA,TRBV6-1,CASSEGDRVSYEQYF
NA,TRBV19,CASSIEGGRGHEQYF
NA,TRBV11-2,CASSLEGGGGNTIYF
NA,TRBV6-5,CASKGIYNSPLHF
NA,TRBV6-5,CASAGADNQPQHF
NA,TRBV28,CASSGTGFGEQFF
NA,TRBV15,CATSRDRTGQETQYF